This T cell receptor (beta chain) was retrieved from a study of radiotherapy plus CTLA-4 blockade in lung cancer. Study-wide findings and caveats: In blood, tumor-derived TCR clones expanded after radiotherapy plus ipilimumab.

This CDR3 has 15 amino acids. Germline V gene data show CDR1 as LNHDA and CDR2 as SQIVND (reference sequence). Unmatched junction bases numbered 6, after V lost 5 bases and J lost 2 bases. Sequenced by immunoSEQ multiplex PCR; TCRdb stores in-frame clones only, minus some. This sample has about 68,000 clones, with 65% to 80% found just once. A word on this clone: Its antigen is undetermined.

The material sequenced was peripheral blood, taken from a patient treated with radiotherapy plus ipilimumab. This sequence originates from a human donor with non-small cell lung cancer who had a complete response to radiotherapy plus ipilimumab. J is TRBJ2-1 and V is TRBV19; 7 bases align to TRBD1. In nucleotides, the CDR3 is TGTGCCAGTAGTGCAACAGGGGACGCCTACAATGAGCAGTTCTTC. Translating it yields CASSATGDAYNEQFF.